This passage covers 26 T cell receptor beta chains from one sample sequenced in a study of blood T cells in healthy people across ages. For the second PCR, which ran for about 6 to 11 cycles, a sample-barcoded 5' primer and a J-beta primer mix were used. TCRdb passed the 5' RACE reads through MiXCR, listing each CDR3 protein once. The sample holds about a million distinct CDR3 sequences, roughly 50% seen once. The material sequenced was blood. The receptors come from a woman aged 55-75 years in good health.

This clonotype was detected a few times. The CDR3 spells CASSQESRTQETQYF. CDR3 sequence (DNA): TGCGCCAGCAGCCAAGAGTCCCGGACTCAAGAGACCCAGTACTTC. The gene calls are TRBV4-1 and TRBJ2-5; D perhaps matches TRBD2 (5 bases). The CDR3 extends over 15 amino acids. The V end was cut by 0 bases, the J end by 2 bases, with 10 bases between. Germline V gives CDR1 MGHRA, CDR2 YSYEKL.

This clonotype was counted a few times. V and J are TRBV4-3 and TRBJ2-4; TRBD2 matches 10 bases. Germline CDR1 reads LGHNA; CDR2 reads YSLEER. The CDR3 has 17 residues. V gave up 1 base and J gave up 13 bases; unmatched junction bases: 16. CDR3 coding DNA: TGCGCCAGCAGCCAAGTTACTAGCGGGAACAACCGGGGAGAGCAGTACTTC. This encodes CASSQVTSGNNRGEQYF.

This sequence joins TRBV29-1 and TRBJ1-5; 9 nucleotides match TRBD1. The CDR3 loop spans 13 amino acids. Germline V gene data show CDR1 as SQVTM and CDR2 as ANQGSEA. As DNA, the CDR3 is TGCAGTGGGGGACAGGGACGGGATCAGCCCCAGCATTTT. The encoded protein is CSGGQGRDQPQHF. Variable domain in full (rest from reference TRBV29-1 and TRBJ1-5): SAVISQKPSRDICQRGTSLTIQCQVDSQVTMMFWYRQQPGQSLTLIATANQGSEATYESGFVIDKFPISRPNLTFSTLTVSNMSPEDSSIYLCSGGQGRDQPQHFGDGTRLSIL.

This clonotype occurred a few times. The chain links TRBV12-3 or TRBV12-4 to TRBJ2-7, with D perhaps assigned TRBD1 or TRBD2 (5 bases each). The CDR3 spans 14 residues. V lost 5 bases and J lost 0, with 11 bases in between. CDR3 bases: TGTGCCAGCAGTCCATGGGACGCCTCCTACGAGCAGTACTTC. Translating it yields CASSPWDASYEQYF.

This chain connects TRBV20-1 to TRBJ1-6; no reliable D call. The CDR3 runs to 13 residues. The germline V gene has CDR1 DFQATT and CDR2 SNEGSKA (reference sequence). CDR3 sequence: CSLVDSYNSPLHF. The CDR3 nucleotides are TGCAGCTTGGTGGATTCCTATAATTCACCCCTCCACTTT.

The chain combines TRBV15 with TRBJ2-7; possibly TRBD2 for D (6 bases). V was pared by 0 bases and J by 7 bases, with 10 bases between. The CDR3 sequence is 13 residues long. Per the germline V gene, CDR1 is LNHNV and CDR2 is YYDKDF (reference sequence). The CDR3 DNA sequence: TGTGCCACCAGCAGAGACAGGCGGGATGAGCAGTACTTC. It translates to CATSRDRRDEQYF. The full variable domain, rest sourced from reference TRBV15 and TRBJ2-7, is DAMVIQNPRYQVTQFGKPVTLSCSQTLNHNVMYWYQQKSSQAPKLLFHYYDKDFNNEADTPDNFQSRRPNTSFCFLDIRSPGLGDTAMYLCATSRDRRDEQYFGPGTRLTVT.

V and J are TRBV10-3 and TRBJ2-1; D unresolved. CDR1 is ENHRY, CDR2 SYGVKD, per germline. This CDR3 has 14 amino acids. V lost 4 bases to trimming and J lost 5 bases, with 12 bases between them. DNA of the CDR3: TGTGCCATCAGTGGGTTGAGTGGGGACAATGAGCAGTTCTTC. As protein: CAISGLSGDNEQFF.

This clonotype was observed a handful of times. The chain recombines TRBV12-3 or TRBV12-4 with TRBJ2-5; 9 bases line up with TRBD2. The CDR3 extends over 18 amino acids. V dropped 3 bases and J dropped 1; count of bases not matched to a gene: 12. DNA of the CDR3: TGTGCCAGCAGTTTTGTGACTAGCGGCTTGGGTTTCCAAGAGACCCAGTACTTC. It is translated as CASSFVTSGLGFQETQYF.

The CDR3 here is CASSLGAGTGIGTDTQYF. CDR3 nucleotides: TGTGCCAGCAGCCTCGGAGCCGGGACAGGGATCGGTACAGATACGCAGTATTTT. This sequence joins TRBV3-1 and TRBJ2-3, with TRBD1 matching 9 bases. The V gene end was trimmed by 4 bases and the J gene end by 3 bases; junction bases not matched to a gene: 14. The CDR3 covers 18 residues. Germline values: CDR1 LGHDT, CDR2 YNNKEL (reference sequence).

This sequence joins TRBV20-1 and TRBJ1-1; 8 bases are shared with TRBD1. V shed 3 bases and J 3 bases; nucleotides not matched to a gene: 18. Germline CDR1 reads DFQATT; CDR2 reads SNEGSKA (reference sequence). The CDR3 consists of 18 residues. The CDR3 sequence is CSASWDRPSGYLYTEAFF. The CDR3 region has the DNA TGCAGTGCTAGCTGGGACAGGCCTAGCGGTTATCTATACACTGAAGCTTTCTTT.

V is TRBV20-1 and J is TRBJ2-3; D not resolved. The ends were cut back, 5 bases at V and 5 bases at J, with 11 bases in the middle. In germline, CDR1 is DFQATT, CDR2 SNEGSKA (reference sequence). This CDR3 has 12 residues. CDR3 sequence (DNA): TGCAGTGCTGCCCGGAGACTAGATACGCAGTATTTT. This codes for CSAARRLDTQYF.

The V and J genes are TRBV29-1 and TRBJ2-5; perhaps TRBD2 as D (5 bases). Matching the DNA end better, TRBJ2-7 makes the J call doubtful. The CDR3 is 13 residues long. From germline, CDR1 is SQVTM and CDR2 ANQGSEA. The CDR3 DNA sequence: TGCAGCGCCGGGCCATCACGAGGAGGCGAGCAGTACTTC. As protein: CSAGPSRGGEQYF.

This chain links TRBV4-1 with TRBJ2-3; 10 nucleotides line up with TRBD2. Germline V gene data show CDR1 as MGHRA and CDR2 as YSYEKL. The J segment lost 3 bases and the V segment lost 2 bases, leaving 5 bases of the junction unmatched. This CDR3 region has 16 residues. The CDR3 nucleotides are TGCGCCAGCAGCCAAAAGCCTAGCGGGAGTACAGATACGCAGTATTTT. Its protein product is CASSQKPSGSTDTQYF.

This clonotype was counted a few times. V and J are TRBV7-2 and TRBJ2-7; 10 positions agree with TRBD2. The germline gives CDR1 SGHTA, CDR2 FQGNSA. V lost 1 base, J lost 6 bases, and 15 bases stayed unmatched. The CDR3 contains 18 residues. This CDR3 reads CASSLVGGASGRSVEQYF. CDR3 coding DNA: TGTGCCAGCAGCTTAGTTGGTGGCGCTAGCGGGAGATCGGTCGAGCAGTACTTC.

This clonotype showed up just a few times. The chain employs TRBV12-3 or TRBV12-4 and TRBJ2-6; no clear D gene. Deletions cut 3 bases from V and 2 bases from J, with 23 bases between. There are 20 residues in the CDR3. CDR3 residues: CASSFFLLVPPSTGANVLTF. CDR3 DNA: TGTGCCAGCAGTTTTTTTCTTCTGGTCCCTCCTTCGACTGGGGCCAACGTCCTGACTTTC.

V and J are TRBV12-3 or TRBV12-4 and TRBJ2-7, with 7 bases lining up with TRBD1. The V gene end was trimmed by 6 bases and the J gene end by 4 bases; junction bases not matched to a gene: 12. There are 15 residues in the CDR3. CDR3 DNA sequence: TGTGCCAGCAGGGGGTCTCCGACAGGGCAATACGAGCAGTACTTC. This translates into CASRGSPTGQYEQYF.

In the case of this clonotype: This may stem from a read error, because a much larger clone lies one nucleotide away. The chain is built from TRBV24-1 and TRBJ2-7, with TRBD2 matching 8 bases. Germline lookup yields CDR1 KGHDR and CDR2 SFDVKD. CDR3 length equals 13 residues. The V gene end was trimmed by 9 bases and the J gene end by 4 bases; junction bases not matched to a gene: 7. CDR3 in DNA: TGTGCCACCCAAAGCGGGGGTGGTTACGAGCAGTACTTC. Translated, it gives CATQSGGGYEQYF.

This clonotype was found a few times. V and J are TRBV5-1 and TRBJ2-6; D might be TRBD1 (6 bases). This CDR3 region has 15 residues. Trimming took 1 base from V and 4 from J, leaving 9 bases between them. The germline CDR1 and CDR2 sequences are SGHRS and YFSETQ. The CDR3 sequence: CASSLSGVGANVLTF. In nucleotides, the CDR3 is TGCGCCAGCAGCTTGTCAGGGGTCGGGGCCAACGTCCTGACTTTC.

The gene calls are TRBV27 and TRBJ2-1; a weak D match, TRBD2 (6 bases). The germline V gene has CDR1 MNHEY and CDR2 SMNVEV (reference sequence). The CDR3 runs 14 residues. V lost 7 bases and J lost 8, with 18 bases in between. CDR3 nucleotide sequence: TGTGCCAGCACTTTCCGACTAGGTGGCGATGAGCAGTTCTTC. Translated, it gives CASTFRLGGDEQFF.

This clonotype was detected a few times. The chain is built from TRBV6-5 and TRBJ2-5, with D hard to call. This CDR3 is 13 amino acids long. Trimming took 7 bases from V and 13 from J, leaving 22 bases between them. Per the germline V gene, CDR1 is MNHEY and CDR2 is SVGAGI. CDR3 region: CASKSSAEIWAYF. The CDR3 nucleotides read TGTGCCAGCAAATCGTCGGCCGAAATTTGGGCGTACTTC.

This clonotype was picked up a small number of times. The chain links TRBV6-2 or TRBV6-3 to TRBJ2-4; no clear D gene. The DNA end lines up better with TRBJ2-7; the J call may be wrong. This CDR3 has 11 amino acids. CDR1 is MNHEY, CDR2 SVGEGT, per germline. The CDR3 spells CASSRKYEQYF. The CDR3 region has the DNA TGTGCCAGCTCCCGGAAATACGAGCAGTACTTC.

The genes are TRBV27 and TRBJ1-2; D is possibly TRBD1 (6 bases). Germline CDR1 is MNHEY and CDR2 is SMNVEV (reference sequence). V was shortened by 7 bases and J by 8 bases, with 20 bases between the two germline ends. The CDR3 loop spans 14 amino acids. CDR3 loop: CASTARGRGGGYTF. In nucleotides, the CDR3 is TGTGCCAGCACCGCTCGGGGCAGGGGCGGCGGCTACACCTTC.

The chain recombines TRBV11-2 with TRBJ2-1, with TRBD2 identical over 9 bases. Judging by the DNA end, TRBJ2-7 fits better; the J call may be wrong. CDR3 length: 19 residues. Germline V gives CDR1 SGHAT, CDR2 FQNNGV. The CDR3 coding sequence is TGTGCCAGCAGCTTAAAAATAGCGGGAGCCCCGAGCTCCTACAATGAGCAGTACTTC. It yields the protein CASSLKIAGAPSSYNEQYF.

This clonotype was seen more than once but under ten times. The chain employs TRBV30 and TRBJ1-4; D is undetermined. CDR1 is GTSNPN and CDR2 is SVGIG in the germline V gene (reference sequence). V lost 5 bases to trimming and J lost 4 bases, with 5 bases between them. The CDR3 is made up of 11 amino acids. CDR3 in DNA: TGTGCCTGGCTCTATAATGAAAAACTGTTTTTT. Protein: CAWLYNEKLFF.

About this clonotype itself: Mismatch with germline at one junction end may stem from a read error. The J gene is TRBJ2-4, the V gene TRBV2, with 9 bases that match TRBD2. The CDR3 is made up of 21 amino acids. From germline, CDR1 is SNHLY and CDR2 FYNNEI. The CDR3 nucleotides read TGTGCCAGCAGTGATACTCCCGGGACTAGCTGTGCCTCACGTCTCGAAAACAGTCAGTACTTC. Translating it yields CASSDTPGTSCASRLENSQYF.

V is TRBV4-1 and J is TRBJ2-1, with D possibly being TRBD2 (6 bases). Germline V CDR1 and CDR2: MGHRA, YSYEKL. V lost 3 bases, J lost 8 bases, and 17 bases lay in between. The CDR3 sequence is 15 residues long. CDR3 sequence (DNA): TGCGCCAGCAGCCATCTAGCGAGAGGGCAGGATGAGCAGTTCTTC. Protein sequence: CASSHLARGQDEQFF.